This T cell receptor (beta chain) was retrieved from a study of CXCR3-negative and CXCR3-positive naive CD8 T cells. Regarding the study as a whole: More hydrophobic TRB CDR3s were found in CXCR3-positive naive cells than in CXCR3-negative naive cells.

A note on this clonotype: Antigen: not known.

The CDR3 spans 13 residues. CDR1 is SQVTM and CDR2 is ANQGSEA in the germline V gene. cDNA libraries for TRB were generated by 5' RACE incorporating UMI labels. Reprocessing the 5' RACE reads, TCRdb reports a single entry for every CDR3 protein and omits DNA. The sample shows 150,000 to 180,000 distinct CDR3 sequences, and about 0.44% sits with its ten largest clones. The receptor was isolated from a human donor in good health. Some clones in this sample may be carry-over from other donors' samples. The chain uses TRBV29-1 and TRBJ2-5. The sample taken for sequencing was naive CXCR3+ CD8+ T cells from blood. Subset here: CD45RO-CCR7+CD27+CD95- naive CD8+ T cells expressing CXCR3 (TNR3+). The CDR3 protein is CSVEFGLLEIQYF.